This T cell receptor (beta chain) was captured in a study of T cell repertoires in aging, cancer and after chemotherapy. Background on the study: Repeat sampling of healthy donors over several months to years showed clear clonal overlap.

TRB rearrangements spanning V, D and J were amplified using mixed TRB-A/B primers. Each CDR3 protein gets one entry after TCRdb re-called the multiplex PCR reads with MiXCR. The sample records fewer than 9,500 distinct CDR3 sequences, around a third being singletons. TCR beta rearrangements were amplified from peripheral blood genomic DNA. V gave up 4 bases and J gave up 4 bases, with 7 bases separating them. CDR1 is MNHEY, CDR2 SVGEGT, per germline. The CDR3 is 12 residues long. Material for sequencing was blood. This rearrangement joins TRBV6-2 or TRBV6-3 to TRBJ1-2; D unclear. This sequence was found in a human donor in good health. As DNA, the CDR3 is TGTGCCAGCAGTTGGTCGGGCTATGGCTACACCTTC. Translating gives CASSWSGYGYTF.